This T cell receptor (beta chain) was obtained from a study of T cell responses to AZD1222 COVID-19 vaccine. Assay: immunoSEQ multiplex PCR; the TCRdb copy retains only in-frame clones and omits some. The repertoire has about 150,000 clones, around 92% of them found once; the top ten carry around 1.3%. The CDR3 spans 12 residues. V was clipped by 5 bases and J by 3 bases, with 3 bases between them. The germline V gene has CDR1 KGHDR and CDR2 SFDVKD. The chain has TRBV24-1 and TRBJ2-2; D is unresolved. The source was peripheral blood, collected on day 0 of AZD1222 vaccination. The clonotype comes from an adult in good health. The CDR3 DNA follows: TGTGCCACCAGTGGGGACACCGGGGAGCTGTTTTTT. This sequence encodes CATSGDTGELFF.